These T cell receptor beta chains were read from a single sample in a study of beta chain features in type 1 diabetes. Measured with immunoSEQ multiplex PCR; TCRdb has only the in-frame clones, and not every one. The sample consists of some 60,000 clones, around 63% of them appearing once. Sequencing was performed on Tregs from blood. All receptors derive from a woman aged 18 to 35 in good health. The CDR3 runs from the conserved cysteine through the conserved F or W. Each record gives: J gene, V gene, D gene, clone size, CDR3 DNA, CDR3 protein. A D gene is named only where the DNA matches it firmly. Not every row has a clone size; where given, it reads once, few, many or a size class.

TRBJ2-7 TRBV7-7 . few TGTGCTAGTTCTCCACCAGGATCCTACGAGCAGTACTTC CASSPPGSYEQYF
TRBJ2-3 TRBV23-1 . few TGCGCCAGCAGTCCCGAATTAGCGGACAATAAAGATACGCAGTATTTT CASSPELADNKDTQYF
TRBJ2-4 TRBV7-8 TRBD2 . TGTGCCAGCAGCTTAGGTTGGGGGGGAGTGAATGCCAAAAACATTCAGTACTTC CASSLGWGGVNAKNIQYF
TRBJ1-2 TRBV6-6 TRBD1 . TGTGCCAGCAGGGACCCGGGACAGGGGGCGGGAGGCTACACCTTC CASRDPGQGAGGYTF
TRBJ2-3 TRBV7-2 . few TGTGCCACCCACAGGGAGGGGGGCACAGATACGCAGTATTTT CATHREGGTDTQYF
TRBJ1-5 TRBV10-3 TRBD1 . TGTGCCATCAGTGAAACCGGGACAGGGATGCAGCCCCAGCATTTT CAISETGTGMQPQHF
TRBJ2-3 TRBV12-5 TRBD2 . TGTGCTAGTGGTTTACCCTTCGGACTAGCGGGGGGGAGCACAGATACGCAGTATTTT CASGLPFGLAGGSTDTQYF
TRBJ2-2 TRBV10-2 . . TGCGCCAGCAGAGCCACTGAGGCCGGGGAGCTGTTTTTT CASRATEAGELFF
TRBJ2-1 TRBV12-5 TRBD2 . TGTGCTAGTGGTTACAGCGGGAGTGGGGATGAGCAGTTCTTC CASGYSGSGDEQFF
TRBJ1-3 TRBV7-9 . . TGTGCCAGCACCCCATCCGGGGGGCCTGGAAACACCATATATTTT CASTPSGGPGNTIYF
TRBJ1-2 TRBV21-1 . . TGTGCCAGCCTTAAAGCGACAGGCCTTAACTATGGCTACACCTTC CASLKATGLNYGYTF
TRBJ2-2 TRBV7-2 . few TGTGCCAGCAGCTCCAGGCCACCGGGACTCCTCCTAGAGGGCGGGGAGCTGTTTTTT CASSSRPPGLLLEGGELFF
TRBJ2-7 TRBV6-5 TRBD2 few TGTGCCAGCAGTGGGACTAGCGGGAGCTACGAGCAGTACTTC CASSGTSGSYEQYF
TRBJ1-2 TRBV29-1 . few TGCAGCGTTGGGGAGGGTTCTAACTATGGCTACACCTTC CSVGEGSNYGYTF
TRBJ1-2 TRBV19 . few TGTGCCAGTAGTACAGGGTGGGCCTATGGCTACACCTTC CASSTGWAYGYTF
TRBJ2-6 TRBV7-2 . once TGTGCCAGCAGCTTAGGGATCGGGCGGGTCTCTGGGGCCAACGTCCTGACTTTC CASSLGIGRVSGANVLTF
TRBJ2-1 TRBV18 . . TGTGCCAGCTCACCCCCGCTAGCGATGCGGAGTTACAATGAGCAGTTCTTC CASSPPLAMRSYNEQFF
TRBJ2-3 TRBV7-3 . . TGTGCCAGCAGCTTAATTGCCCTAGGTGGCACAGATACGCAGTATTTT CASSLIALGGTDTQYF